The source of this TCR beta chain is a study of spatial heterogeneity in lung cancer (dated by TCRdb to about 2019). Turning to the overall study: More beta-chain than alpha-chain transcripts were consistently detected, likely reflecting higher beta-chain transcript abundance. A strong correlation was found between TCR transcript counts in tumor regions and a T cell transcriptional module score from matched bulk RNA-seq. In the raw uncorrected reads, each unique combination of TCR and UMI appeared on average more than ten times. TCR alpha and beta repertoires were quantitatively compared across multiple tumor regions, matched nontumor lung and blood in non-small cell lung cancer. TCR repertoire features were related to nonsynonymous mutation counts determined by whole-exome sequencing of tumor tissue. At surgery, both alpha and beta chains were TCR-sequenced in 200 to 250 tumor regions, 63 to 80 matched nontumor lung samples and just over 55 PBMC samples.

The meaning of the sample's time point label: sample taken at primary tumor resection. The donors were 65 to 90 patients from the lung TRACERx cohort who had early-stage, untreated non-small cell lung cancer. For TCR sequencing, whole RNA was extracted from tumor and nontumor lung tissue, or from cryopreserved PBMC samples, and no cell sorting was done. Only patients with enough RNA available from two or more tumor regions were chosen for TCR sequencing. Before selection, tumor and adjacent nontumor lung specimens were reviewed by a lung pathologist. The library was generated by 5' RACE. Sequencing relied on a NextSeq 500. In the TCR library protocol, a unique molecular identifier was attached to each TCR cDNA molecule so that PCR and sequencing errors could be corrected. As for how the authors treated the data: Decombinator tools were used for TCR identification, UMI-based error correction and CDR3 extraction. Expanded TCRs were defined as those above a frequency of 2 per 1,000, corresponding to the top 1% of the tumor frequency distribution. Expanded tumor TCRs statistically deemed absent (corrected P<0.05) from at least one tumor region were classed as regional, and all other expanded tumor TCRs were classed as ubiquitous. Each repertoire was subsampled 100 times to 5,000 TCRs, after which Renyi diversity was computed with the R vegan package. To build CDR3 similarity networks, amino acid triplet string-kernel similarity was used, and CDR3s were connected when their pairwise similarity was above 0.82. TCRdb reworked the public reads: Q25 trimming with fastp, MiXCR clone assembly, productive beta chains retained. Rows are unified per CDR3 protein, each entry keeping the most common DNA and genes. TCRdb's processing, not the authors' own work, is the source of the V and J calls. Across this sample there are 10,000 or so distinct CDR3 sequences, with roughly 8.4% seen only once. The ten largest make up roughly 25% of the sample.

This clonotype was recorded at least ten times. The clone's antigen remains unknown. There are no base qualities to consult, and no much larger clone falls within one base. Points the paper makes about the study in general: TCR-seq coverage of tumor T cells was estimated at only around 7% for alpha chains and 12% to 15% for beta chains. The number of expanded intratumoral alpha and beta TCRs correlated with the tumor nonsynonymous mutation count. Additional single-cell paired TCR alpha and beta sequencing was considered necessary to confirm, at a functional level, the hypothesis that regional TCRs recognize regional mutations. The count of ubiquitous expanded TCRs correlated with the count of ubiquitous nonsynonymous mutations, and the count of regional expanded TCRs correlated with the count of regional nonsynonymous mutations.

Looking up the germline V gene (reference sequence) yields CDR1 LGHDT and CDR2 YNNKEL. The junction shows trimming of 0 bases on V and 3 bases on J, and the gene matches do not reach 19 bases of it. The CDR3 runs 22 amino acids, cysteine and phenylalanine included. The CDR3 DNA has 66 bases and is translated from base 1. The sample was lung tumor tissue, taken at surgery. The clonotype was recovered from a male donor with early-stage non-small cell lung cancer. The rearrangement joined TRBV3-1 to TRBJ2-5, and TRBD2 aligns with 13 junction nucleotides. The nucleotides read TGTGCCAGCAGCCAAGATCGGAGGACTAGCGGGGGCCATGTCCAGTTCGAAGAGACCCAGTACTTC. Translation gives CASSQDRRTSGGHVQFEETQYF.